These T cell receptor beta chains were read from a single sample in a study of blood T cell repertoires in COVID-19. Only in-frame clones appear in the TCRdb table, and some are missing; sequencing was by immunoSEQ multiplex PCR. The sample holds over 90,000 clones, 60% to 80% seen once. The material sequenced was peripheral blood. The receptors come from a man in his sixties with active or convalescent COVID-19. CDR3s include the opening cysteine and the closing phenylalanine or tryptophan. Each record gives: V gene, J gene, clone size, D gene, CDR3 DNA, CDR3 protein. A D gene is named only where the DNA matches it firmly. Size is stated for part of the rows, as once, few or many counts, or as a class when the clone is expanded.

V: TRBV9
J: TRBJ2-2
size: -
D: -
DNA: TGTGCCAGCACGCGGGGAGAGGCTGTCGGGGAGCTGTTTTTT
CDR3: CASTRGEAVGELFF

V: TRBV9
J: TRBJ2-1
size: -
D: -
DNA: TGTGCCAGCAGCCCTCGACATCATGAGCAGTTCTTC
CDR3: CASSPRHHEQFF

V: TRBV5-5
J: TRBJ2-5
size: once
D: TRBD2
DNA: TGTGCCAGCAGCTTTCGGACTAGCGGGGGATTAAACTTTTACTTC
CDR3: CASSFRTSGGLNFYF

V: TRBV21-1
J: TRBJ2-1
size: -
D: -
DNA: TGTGCCGTAGCGACTAGGAGCAATGAGCAGTTCTTC
CDR3: CAVATRSNEQFF

V: TRBV6-2/TRBV6-3
J: TRBJ2-3
size: -
D: TRBD2
DNA: TGTGCCAGCAGCACCCGGGGGACTAGCGGGCTTAGCACAGATACGCAGTATTTT
CDR3: CASSTRGTSGLSTDTQYF

V: TRBV10-1
J: TRBJ2-1
size: few
D: TRBD2
DNA: TGCGCCAGCAGTCCCAGACGGGAGGGCAACAATGAGCAGTTCTTC
CDR3: CASSPRREGNNEQFF

V: TRBV10-2
J: TRBJ1-5
size: once
D: -
DNA: TGCGCCAGCAGTGAGACCACAGGGAGCAATCAGCCCCAGCATTTT
CDR3: CASSETTGSNQPQHF

V: TRBV11-2
J: TRBJ1-6
size: -
D: TRBD1
DNA: TGTGCCAGCAGCTTAGAAACAGGGGGTGGCTCACCCCTCCACTTT
CDR3: CASSLETGGGSPLHF

V: TRBV30
J: TRBJ1-1
size: -
D: -
DNA: TGTGCCTGGAGTGTCCCCAAGAACACTGAAGCTTTCTTT
CDR3: CAWSVPKNTEAFF

V: TRBV10-3
J: TRBJ2-5
size: -
D: TRBD2
DNA: TGTGCCATCAGCCGGATGCTCATAGCGGGAGGGCTCCAAGAGACCCAGTACTTC
CDR3: CAISRMLIAGGLQETQYF

V: TRBV19
J: TRBJ2-3
size: -
D: -
DNA: TGTGCCAGTAGTATAGAGGGGGCGCGAGATACGCAGTATTTT
CDR3: CASSIEGARDTQYF

V: TRBV28
J: TRBJ2-7
size: -
D: TRBD2
DNA: TGTGCCAGCAACCCTCCCGGACTAGCACTATACGAGCAGTACTTC
CDR3: CASNPPGLALYEQYF